Below, 25 T cell receptor beta chains from the same sample are listed, as sequenced in a study of blood T cell repertoires in COVID-19. Assay: immunoSEQ multiplex PCR; the TCRdb copy retains only in-frame clones and omits some. The sample consists of approximately 140,000 clones, approximately 88% of them appearing once. The source material was peripheral blood. Receptors originate from a human donor in a cohort sampled during active COVID-19.

This chain uses TRBV7-2 with TRBJ2-5; TRBD2 matches 7 bases. The CDR3 consists of 16 residues. Germline V lookup: CDR1 SGHTA, CDR2 FQGNSA. J was trimmed by 5 bases and V by 5 bases; bases with no gene match: 14. CDR3 in DNA: TGTGCCAGCAGCATCGGGACTACTATAGTTCAGGAGACCCAGTACTTC. Amino acids: CASSIGTTIVQETQYF. Based on the CDR3 plus reference TRBV7-2 and TRBJ2-5, the full variable domain is GAGVSQSPSNKVTEKGKDVELRCDPISGHTALYWYRQSLGQGLEFLIYFQGNSAPDKSGLPSDRFSAERTGGSVSTLTIQRTQQEDSAVYLCASSIGTTIVQETQYFGPGTRLLVL.

This clone was seen just once. The DNA of the CDR3 is TGCGCCAGCAGCGCGAACTCACGGGACACTGAAGCTTTCTTT. It encodes CASSANSRDTEAFF. This chain uses TRBV5-1 with TRBJ1-1, with D unresolved. This CDR3 contains 14 residues. The germline gives CDR1 SGHRS, CDR2 YFSETQ. Deletions cut 4 bases from V and 3 bases from J, with 13 bases between. The full variable domain, with the rest looked up from reference TRBV5-1 and TRBJ1-1, is KAGVTQTPRYLIKTRGQQVTLSCSPISGHRSVSWYQQTPGQGLQFLFEYFSETQRNKGNFPGRFSGRQFSNSRSEMNVSTLELGDSALYLCASSANSRDTEAFFGQGTRLTVV.

The chain joins TRBV5-1 to TRBJ1-1; a weak D match, TRBD1 (6 bases). CDR1 and CDR2 from the germline V gene are SGHRS and YFSETQ. V was pared by 1 base and J by 5 bases, with 9 bases between. This CDR3 is built from 13 residues. CDR3 in DNA: TGCGCCAGCAGCTTGACAGGGTTTACTGAAGCTTTCTTT. The encoded protein is CASSLTGFTEAFF.

V is TRBV21-1 and J is TRBJ2-2; TRBD2 is the table's D call, not checked against the DNA. TRBV21-1 is a pseudogene segment. This CDR3 spans 18 amino acids. The CDR3 DNA reads TGTGCCATCAGGATAGTGGGACTAGCGGCCCAGAACACCGGGGAGCTGTTTTTT. Encoded protein: CAIRIVGLAAQNTGELFF.

This clone turned up a few times. The V and J genes are TRBV5-6 and TRBJ1-5; D is perhaps TRBD1 (6 bases). This CDR3 is 15 amino acids long. Trimming pared 6 bases from V and 0 bases from J, leaving 13 bases between. CDR1 and CDR2 (germline): SGHDT, YYEEEE. The CDR3 nucleotides read TGTGCCAGCACCTTAACAGGGATTAGCAATCAGCCCCAGCATTTT. Translated: CASTLTGISNQPQHF. The variable domain in full, with the rest retrieved from reference TRBV5-6 and TRBJ1-5, is DAGVTQSPTHLIKTRGQQVTLRCSPKSGHDTVSWYQQALGQGPQFIFQYYEEEERQRGNFPDRFSGHQFPNYSSELNVNALLLGDSALYLCASTLTGISNQPQHFGDGTRLSIL.

CDR3 region: CASSSMALGDSYEQYF. For the CDR3, the DNA is TGTGCCAGCAGCTCCATGGCCCTCGGGGACAGCTACGAGCAGTACTTC. This chain connects TRBV7-9 to TRBJ2-7; 7 bases fit TRBD1. The CDR3 length is 16 residues. V was clipped by 4 bases and J by 3 bases; unmatched bases: 12. Germline CDR1 SEHNR, CDR2 FQNEAQ (reference sequence).

This clone was recorded only once. The chain combines TRBV5-1 with TRBJ2-3; possible D gene TRBD1, 5 bases. Germline V gene sequence: CDR1 SGHRS, CDR2 YFSETQ. Trimming stripped 4 bases from V and 0 bases from J, with 9 bases between. The CDR3 has 14 residues. DNA for the CDR3: TGCGCCAGCAGCCCAGGACAAAGCACAGATACGCAGTATTTT. This encodes CASSPGQSTDTQYF. The complete variable domain, with remaining parts taken from reference TRBV5-1 and TRBJ2-3, reads KAGVTQTPRYLIKTRGQQVTLSCSPISGHRSVSWYQQTPGQGLQFLFEYFSETQRNKGNFPGRFSGRQFSNSRSEMNVSTLELGDSALYLCASSPGQSTDTQYFGPGTRLTVL.

The chain has TRBV6-2 or TRBV6-3 and TRBJ1-2, with 9 bases fitting TRBD1. V gave up 6 bases and J gave up 3 bases; unmatched junction bases: 5. The CDR3 runs 14 residues. Germline V CDR1 and CDR2: MNHEY, SVGEGT. This chain's CDR3 is CASSLRDRDYGYTF. The CDR3, as DNA: TGTGCCAGCAGCTTACGGGACAGGGACTATGGCTACACCTTC.

The rearrangement uses TRBV6-1 and TRBJ1-5; TRBD1 matches 7 bases. The V gene end was trimmed by 1 base and the J gene end by 2 bases; junction bases not matched to a gene: 2. In germline, CDR1 is MNHNS, CDR2 SASEGT. The CDR3 covers 15 residues. The CDR3 loop is CASSEDRGGNQPQHF. CDR3 sequence (DNA): TGTGCCAGCAGTGAAGACAGGGGTGGCAATCAGCCCCAGCATTTT.

The chain joins TRBV7-9 to TRBJ1-4, with 10 bases fitting TRBD1. Germline CDR1 SEHNR, CDR2 FQNEAQ (reference sequence). The ends lost 7 bases at V and 8 bases at J; junction bases unmatched: 7. CDR3 length: 14 residues. CDR3 protein: CASTGTGDLEKLFF. CDR3 nucleotide sequence: TGTGCCAGCACAGGGACAGGGGATTTGGAAAAACTGTTTTTT.

The genes are TRBV7-2 and TRBJ2-3, with a tentative D call TRBD2 (5 bases). V lost 6 bases and J lost 0, with 13 bases in between. The CDR3 is 15 amino acids. The germline V gene encodes CDR1 SGHTA and CDR2 FQGNSA. The CDR3 DNA follows: TGTGCCAGCAGTCCCCGGTGGACTAGCACAGATACGCAGTATTTT. Amino acid sequence: CASSPRWTSTDTQYF.

This clone has just one count. The chain employs TRBV7-2 and TRBJ2-5, with 7 bases matching TRBD1. In germline, CDR1 is SGHTA, CDR2 FQGNSA. This CDR3 spans 15 amino acids. With V trimmed by 1 base and J by 2 bases, 4 bases remained unmatched. The CDR3 sequence is CASSLVGGPQETQYF. The CDR3 coding sequence is TGTGCCAGCAGCTTAGTAGGGGGCCCACAAGAGACCCAGTACTTC. The full variable domain, with the rest looked up from reference TRBV7-2 and TRBJ2-5, is GAGVSQSPSNKVTEKGKDVELRCDPISGHTALYWYRQSLGQGLEFLIYFQGNSAPDKSGLPSDRFSAERTGGSVSTLTIQRTQQEDSAVYLCASSLVGGPQETQYFGPGTRLLVL.

This chain connects TRBV6-5 to TRBJ1-5, with D possibly matching TRBD1 (5 bases). Germline V gene sequence: CDR1 MNHEY, CDR2 SVGAGI. The V gene lost 9 bases and the J gene lost 3 bases, with 15 bases spanning the gap. The CDR3 runs to 14 residues. CDR3 DNA sequence: TGTGCCAGTGGCCGGGGGGTGATCAATCAGCCCCAGCATTTT. Its translation is CASGRGVINQPQHF.

The genes are TRBV7-9 and TRBJ1-1; 7 positions agree with TRBD1. With V trimmed by 3 bases and J by 1 base, 11 bases remained unmatched. Germline V lookup: CDR1 SEHNR, CDR2 FQNEAQ (reference sequence). CDR3 length: 17 amino acids. The CDR3 loop is CASSFPKDRSPNTEAFF. The CDR3 DNA reads as TGTGCCAGCAGCTTCCCTAAGGACAGGTCCCCGAACACTGAAGCTTTCTTT.

This sequence joins TRBV4-3 and TRBJ1-6; the D gene is possibly TRBD1 (6 bases). The germline V gene encodes CDR1 LGHNA and CDR2 YSLEER. V gave up 6 bases and J gave up 7 bases, with 16 bases separating them. The CDR3 length is 15 residues. In nucleotides, the CDR3 is TGCGCCAGCAGTCCAGGCGACAGGTGGAATTCACCCCTCCACTTT. It specifies CASSPGDRWNSPLHF.

The chain employs TRBV5-1 and TRBJ2-7; 11 nucleotides match TRBD1. The CDR3 sequence is 15 residues long. The V and J ends lost 1 base and 5 bases, in that order; junction bases with no gene match: 5. Germline CDR1 and CDR2: SGHRS and YFSETQ. DNA of the CDR3: TGCGCCAGCAGCTTGCACGGGACAGGGGGGGACGAGCAGTACTTC. It encodes CASSLHGTGGDEQYF.

The V and J genes are TRBV4-1 and TRBJ1-1, with D perhaps matching TRBD1 (5 bases). V dropped 6 bases and J dropped 5 bases, with 10 bases sitting between them. There are 12 residues in the CDR3. The germline gives CDR1 MGHRA, CDR2 YSYEKL. CDR3: CASRGQGTEAFF. The CDR3 region has the DNA TGCGCCAGCAGGGGGCAGGGAACTGAAGCTTTCTTT.

Of note for this clone: Other DNA variants within this sample encode the same CDR3. The J gene is TRBJ2-7, the V gene TRBV3-1 (or the pseudogene TRBV3-2); D may be TRBD2 (5 bases). CDR3 length equals 11 residues. Germline V gene sequence: CDR1 LGHDT, CDR2 YNNKEL (reference sequence). Trimming removed 3 bases at V and 6 bases at J, with 6 bases between. CDR3 coding DNA: TGTGCCAGCAGCCAGGCGGGCGAGCAGTACTTC. This gives the protein CASSQAGEQYF.

The V and J genes are TRBV5-6 and TRBJ1-5; 8 nucleotides line up with TRBD1. The V and J ends lost 2 bases and 4 bases, in that order; junction bases with no gene match: 5. This CDR3 is built from 15 residues. The germline CDR1 and CDR2 sequences are SGHDT and YYEEEE. The CDR3 region is CASSLQGVRNQPQHF. The CDR3 bases are TGTGCCAGCAGCTTACAGGGGGTGAGAAATCAGCCCCAGCATTTT.

The chain uses TRBV7-8 and TRBJ2-5, with TRBD1 matching over 7 bases. Germline V gives CDR1 SGHVS, CDR2 FQNEAQ. V shed 5 bases and J 6 bases; nucleotides not matched to a gene: 9. The CDR3 loop spans 14 amino acids. The CDR3 region is CASSPTSGQQTQYF. The CDR3 DNA reads as TGTGCCAGCAGCCCAACCTCGGGACAGCAGACCCAGTACTTC. Supplemented by reference TRBV7-8 and TRBJ2-5, the full variable domain reads GAGVSQSPRYKVAKRGQDVALRCDPISGHVSLFWYQQALGQGPEFLTYFQNEAQLDKSGLPSDRFFAERPEGSVSTLKIQRTQQEDSAVYLCASSPTSGQQTQYFGPGTRLLVL.

The V gene is TRBV11-1, the J gene TRBJ2-1; D is perhaps TRBD1 (5 bases). V lost 1 base and J 13 bases, leaving 14 bases between the germline ends. The CDR3 covers 13 residues. Germline V gene lookup returns CDR1 SGHAT and CDR2 FQDESV (reference sequence). The CDR3 sequence is CASSLDPRVHQFF. The DNA of the CDR3 is TGTGCCAGCAGCTTAGACCCCAGGGTTCACCAGTTCTTC. Together with reference TRBV11-1 and TRBJ2-1, the CDR3 gives the full variable domain: EAEVAQSPRYKITEKSQAVAFWCDPISGHATLYWYRQILGQGPELLVQFQDESVVDDSQLPKDRFSAERLKGVDSTLKIQPAELGDSAMYLCASSLDPRVHQFFGPGTRLTVL.

The V gene is TRBV7-8, the J gene TRBJ1-5; D remains ambiguous. Trimming stripped 4 bases from V and 4 bases from J, with 5 bases between. This CDR3 is built from 12 residues. CDR1 SGHVS and CDR2 FQNEAQ come from the germline V gene. The CDR3 protein is CASSSNNQPQHF. CDR3 DNA: TGTGCCAGCAGCTCAAATAATCAGCCCCAGCATTTT.

This clone has a handful of counts. This chain links TRBV2 with TRBJ2-7, with 7 bases matching TRBD1. The CDR3 length is 13 residues. CDR1 is SNHLY and CDR2 is FYNNEI in the germline V gene. The junction had 5 bases not matched to a gene; V was cut back by 7 bases and J by 2 bases. The CDR3 region is CASKSRGTYEQYF. As DNA, the CDR3 is TGTGCCAGCAAAAGCAGGGGGACCTACGAGCAGTACTTC. Full variable domain (outside the CDR3, taken from reference TRBV2 and TRBJ2-7): EPEVTQTPSHQVTQMGQEVILRCVPISNHLYFYWYRQILGQKVEFLVSFYNNEISEKSEIFDDQFSVERPDGSNFTLKIRSTKLEDSAMYFCASKSRGTYEQYFGPGTRLTVT.

The rearrangement joins TRBV2 to TRBJ2-1; 7 bases fit TRBD1. The CDR3 loop spans 14 amino acids. The V gene's germline CDR1 is SNHLY and CDR2 FYNNEI. V was pared by 10 bases and J by 3 bases, with 9 bases of the junction left unmatched. CDR3 sequence: CATLEGAHYNEQFF. In nucleotides, the CDR3 is TGTGCCACCCTCGAGGGGGCTCACTACAATGAGCAGTTCTTC.

This clone was observed a single time. The rearrangement links TRBV5-4 to TRBJ1-2, with TRBD1 matching 7 bases. CDR3 length: 14 amino acids. CDR1 is SGHNT, CDR2 YYREEE, per germline (reference sequence). With 8 bases clipped from V and 4 bases from J, the junction kept 11 bases outside the gene matches. Written as DNA, the CDR3 is TGTGCCAGTAGGAATCAGGGACAGCTCTATGGCTACACCTTC. Residues: CASRNQGQLYGYTF.